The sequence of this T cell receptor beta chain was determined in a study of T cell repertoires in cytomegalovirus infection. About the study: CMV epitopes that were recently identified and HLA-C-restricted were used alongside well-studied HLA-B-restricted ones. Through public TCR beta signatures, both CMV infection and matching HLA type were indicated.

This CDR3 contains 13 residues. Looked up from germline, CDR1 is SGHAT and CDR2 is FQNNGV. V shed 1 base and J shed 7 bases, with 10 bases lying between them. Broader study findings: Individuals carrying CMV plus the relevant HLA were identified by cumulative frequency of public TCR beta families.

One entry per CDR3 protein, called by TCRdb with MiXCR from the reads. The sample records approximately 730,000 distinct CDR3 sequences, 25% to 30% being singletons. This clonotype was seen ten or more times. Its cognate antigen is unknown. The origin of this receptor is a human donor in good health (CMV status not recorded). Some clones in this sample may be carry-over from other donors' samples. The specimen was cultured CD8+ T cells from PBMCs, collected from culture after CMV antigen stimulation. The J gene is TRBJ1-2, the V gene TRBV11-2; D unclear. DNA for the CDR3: TGTGCCAGCAGCTTAGGACCGGGCGGTGGCTACACCTTC. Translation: CASSLGPGGGYTF.